The next 21 T cell receptor beta chains were all read from a single sample in a study of shared clonotypes between healthy human individuals. The assay was immunoSEQ multiplex PCR, and TCRdb's table has in-frame clones only and misses some. This table has about 2.3 million clones, just over 90% appearing once. The sequencing input was naive CD4+ T cells from PBMCs. Subset defined: CD45RA+ positively selected. These receptors were obtained from a man between 18 and 35 years old in good health. Some clones in this sample may be carry-over from other donors' samples.

This chain links TRBV29-1 with TRBJ2-7; D call uncertain. V gave up 3 bases and J gave up 6 bases, with 12 bases separating them. The CDR3 extends over 12 amino acids. The germline CDR1 and CDR2 sequences are SQVTM and ANQGSEA. CDR3 residues: CSVEKRTGEQYF. The CDR3 DNA reads TGCAGCGTTGAGAAACGGACGGGCGAGCAGTACTTC.

The chain links TRBV20-1 to TRBJ1-2; no definite D call. The CDR3 has 11 amino acids. Germline V gene lookup returns CDR1 DFQATT and CDR2 SNEGSKA (reference sequence). The CDR3 bases are TGCAGCTATCGGGGTAGCGATGGCTACACCTTC. This codes for CSYRGSDGYTF.

For this clone: This sample also contains other DNA sequences that code for the same CDR3. This chain joins TRBV5-1 and TRBJ2-7; possible D gene TRBD2, 6 bases. With 2 bases removed from V and 7 bases from J, the gap between germline ends came to 13 bases. The CDR3 has 13 amino acids. Germline V gene lookup returns CDR1 SGHRS and CDR2 YFSETQ. The CDR3 DNA follows: TGCGCCAGCAGCTTCCAGGGAGGACGAGAGCAGTACTTC. Residues: CASSFQGGREQYF.

As concerns this clone: This same CDR3 is encoded by further DNA sequences in the sample. J is TRBJ2-7 and V is TRBV18, with TRBD1 matching over 7 bases. Germline CDR1 reads KGHSH; CDR2 reads LQKENI. The CDR3 runs to 14 residues. V was clipped by 1 base and J by 2 bases; unmatched bases: 2. CDR3 residues: CASSPRQGAYEQYF. The CDR3 DNA reads TGTGCCAGCTCACCACGTCAGGGGGCCTACGAGCAGTACTTC. Using reference TRBV18 and TRBJ2-7 for the parts outside the CDR3, the full variable domain is NAGVMQNPRHLVRRRGQEARLRCSPMKGHSHVYWYRQLPEEGLKFMVYLQKENIIDESGMPKERFSAEFPKEGPSILRIQQVVRGDSAAYFCASSPRQGAYEQYFGPGTRLTVT.

The chain employs TRBV5-5 and TRBJ2-5; D gene unclear. Looked up from germline, CDR1 is SGHKS and CDR2 is YYEKEE (reference sequence). V lost 2 bases, J lost 2 bases, and 4 bases lay in between. The CDR3 is made up of 12 amino acids. The CDR3, as DNA: TGTGCCAGCAGCTTAAGACAAGAGACCCAGTACTTC. Translating gives CASSLRQETQYF.

The chain employs TRBV19 and TRBJ1-2; D uncertain. CDR1 LNHDA and CDR2 SQIVND come from the germline V gene (reference sequence). V was trimmed by 5 bases and J by 2 bases, leaving 12 bases between them. CDR3 size: 14 residues. CDR3 protein: CASSWVSTNYGYTF. The CDR3 DNA is TGTGCCAGTAGTTGGGTCAGTACGAACTATGGCTACACCTTC.

As concerns this clone: Other DNA sequences from this sample encode an identical CDR3 as well. The rearrangement joins TRBV2 to TRBJ1-2; D gene uncertain. Germline V gives CDR1 SNHLY, CDR2 FYNNEI. Trimming took 4 bases from V and 1 from J, leaving 7 bases between them. This CDR3 has 13 residues. In nucleotides, the CDR3 is TGTGCCAGCAGTGGTGGCCTTAACTATGGCTACACCTTC. Translated: CASSGGLNYGYTF.

The chain carries TRBV4-1 and TRBJ2-1, with 11 nucleotides matching TRBD2. This CDR3 is built from 18 residues. Germline loops: CDR1 MGHRA, CDR2 YSYEKL. V shed 4 bases, J shed 7 bases, and the junction held 15 bases outside the gene matches. This chain's CDR3 is CASSLHRVAGGPGNEQFF. The CDR3 DNA follows: TGCGCCAGCAGCCTTCATCGAGTAGCGGGAGGGCCGGGGAATGAGCAGTTCTTC.

The genes are TRBV11-2 and TRBJ2-1; possible D gene TRBD2, 5 bases. The V end lost 4 bases, the J end lost 4 bases, and 17 bases lay between the germline ends. CDR1 and CDR2 (germline): SGHAT, FQNNGV. The CDR3 has 16 amino acids. The CDR3: CASSSPSASSYNEQFF. CDR3 in DNA: TGTGCCAGCAGCTCCCCGTCGGCTAGCAGTTACAATGAGCAGTTCTTC.

V usage is TRBV18 and J usage is TRBJ2-7, with D possibly being TRBD2 (7 bases). This CDR3 has 17 residues. Germline CDR1 and CDR2: KGHSH and LQKENI. V was pared by 2 bases and J by 7 bases, with 24 bases between. CDR3 DNA sequence: TGTGCCAGCTCACCAATGCAGTCGGGGGGCGCGAGGCGAGAGCAGTACTTC. This translates into CASSPMQSGGARREQYF.

The chain couples TRBV28 to TRBJ2-7; D is ambiguous. CDR3 length equals 16 residues. Germline V lookup: CDR1 MDHEN, CDR2 SYDVKM. Trimming removed 2 bases at V and 0 bases at J, with 14 bases between. The CDR3 sequence: CASSLSLDRLSYEQYF. The CDR3 DNA is TGTGCCAGCAGTTTAAGCCTAGACCGTCTCTCCTACGAGCAGTACTTC. The full variable domain, its missing parts supplied by reference TRBV28 and TRBJ2-7, is DVKVTQSSRYLVKRTGEKVFLECVQDMDHENMFWYRQDPGLGLRLIYFSYDVKMKEKGDIPEGYSVSREKKERFSLILESASTNQTSMYLCASSLSLDRLSYEQYFGPGTRLTVT.

On this clone: The sample holds other DNA sequences that translate to the same CDR3. The rearrangement uses TRBV5-1 and TRBJ2-2; maybe TRBD1 (6 bases). The V gene lost 0 bases and the J gene lost 3 bases, with 9 bases spanning the gap. CDR1 and CDR2 (germline): SGHRS, YFSETQ. This CDR3 has 15 amino acids. The CDR3 sequence is CASSLVPGDTGELFF. Written as DNA, the CDR3 is TGCGCCAGCAGCTTGGTACCAGGGGACACCGGGGAGCTGTTTTTT. Using reference TRBV5-1 and TRBJ2-2 for the parts outside the CDR3, the full variable domain is KAGVTQTPRYLIKTRGQQVTLSCSPISGHRSVSWYQQTPGQGLQFLFEYFSETQRNKGNFPGRFSGRQFSNSRSEMNVSTLELGDSALYLCASSLVPGDTGELFFGEGSRLTVL.

This chain connects TRBV7-3 to TRBJ1-6, with a possible D match to TRBD1 (5 bases). CDR1 and CDR2 (germline): SGHTA, FQGTGA. The ends were cut back, 5 bases at V and 10 bases at J, with 15 bases in the middle. This CDR3 comprises 14 residues. In DNA, the CDR3 is TGTGCCAGCAGCCCCTGGGGGGGGGAATCACCCCTCCACTTT. It yields the protein CASSPWGGESPLHF.

This chain joins TRBV14 and TRBJ2-1; the D is unclear. This CDR3 contains 16 residues. V was trimmed by 2 bases and J by 0 bases, leaving 11 bases between them. The germline CDR1 and CDR2 sequences are SGHDN and FVKESK. DNA for the CDR3: TGTGCCAGCAGCCAACAAGCCCTTACCTCCTACAATGAGCAGTTCTTC. It specifies CASSQQALTSYNEQFF.

V and J are TRBV11-2 and TRBJ2-2, with 7 bases identical to TRBD1. Trimming took 5 bases from V and 6 from J; bases not matched to a gene: 9. The CDR3 has 15 amino acids. Germline CDR1 reads SGHAT; CDR2 reads FQNNGV. The CDR3 region has the DNA TGTGCCAGCAGCCGTAGGGGGCCCGAAGCCGGGGAGCTGTTTTTT. Protein product: CASSRRGPEAGELFF.

The chain employs TRBV5-1 and TRBJ2-5, with D perhaps matching TRBD2 (5 bases). Trimming pared 5 bases from V and 5 bases from J, leaving 16 bases between. The CDR3 runs 14 residues. Germline V CDR1 and CDR2: SGHRS, YFSETQ. CDR3 protein: CASSVIGVDETQYF. CDR3 coding DNA: TGCGCCAGCAGTGTAATCGGGGTTGACGAGACCCAGTACTTC. The entire variable domain, with the rest obtained from reference TRBV5-1 and TRBJ2-5, is as follows: KAGVTQTPRYLIKTRGQQVTLSCSPISGHRSVSWYQQTPGQGLQFLFEYFSETQRNKGNFPGRFSGRQFSNSRSEMNVSTLELGDSALYLCASSVIGVDETQYFGPGTRLLVL.

The CDR3, as DNA: TGTGCCAGCAGCCAACGACAGGGGTACACCATATATTTT. Translated: CASSQRQGYTIYF. The rearrangement links TRBV14 to TRBJ1-3; 8 nucleotides agree with TRBD1. The CDR3 length is 13 residues. The trim removed 2 bases at V and 8 bases at J, leaving 2 bases unmatched. The germline V gene encodes CDR1 SGHDN and CDR2 FVKESK.

The chain recombines TRBV11-3 with TRBJ2-1, with D maybe TRBD1 (6 bases). Germline lookup yields CDR1 SGHNT and CDR2 YENEEA. The CDR3 has 14 amino acids. Deletions cut 8 bases from V and 8 bases from J, with 19 bases between. The CDR3 DNA follows: TGTGCCAGCGCGAGGGGCAGGGGTAGCGATGAGCAGTTCTTC. Translation: CASARGRGSDEQFF.

The chain employs TRBV6-1 and TRBJ2-7; D uncertain. This CDR3 spans 15 amino acids. V lost 6 bases and J lost 3, with 18 bases in between. Germline assignment: CDR1 MNHNS and CDR2 SASEGT. CDR3 protein: CASSPLNQPNYEQYF. CDR3 nucleotide sequence: TGTGCCAGCAGCCCCCTGAACCAGCCTAACTACGAGCAGTACTTC.

CDR3 in DNA: TGTGCCAGCAGTGAATTCCGGCCGGAGGATACGCAGTATTTT. Amino acids: CASSEFRPEDTQYF. The chain carries TRBV25-1 and TRBJ2-3; no clear D. The CDR3 spans 14 residues. The V and J ends lost 1 base and 6 bases respectively, with 11 bases between them. The V gene's germline CDR1 is MGHDK and CDR2 SYGVNS.

Concerning this clone itself: This CDR3 is also generated by other DNA sequences in the sample. V and J are TRBV5-1 and TRBJ1-1; a weak D match, TRBD1 (5 bases). CDR1 and CDR2 from the germline V gene are SGHRS and YFSETQ. With 4 bases removed from V and 8 bases from J, the gap between germline ends came to 15 bases. The CDR3 is 13 amino acids. DNA for the CDR3: TGCGCCAGCAGCCTGGGGCGGGCGGCGGAAGCTTTCTTT. Its protein is CASSLGRAAEAFF.